The clone carrying this TCR beta chain was seen many times. The target antigen is unknown. This entry belongs to a study of T cells after yellow fever vaccination. Overall study results and limits: Only a minor proportion of clonotypes was detected across both CD4 and CD8 compartments.

TCRdb redid the calling of the 5' RACE reads with MiXCR, one entry per CDR3 protein. The sample comprises 230,000 or so distinct CDR3 sequences, approximately 3.6% of which are singletons, and over 15% rests with the top ten. The V end was cut by 0 bases, the J end by 4 bases, with 9 bases between. The CDR3 has 14 amino acids. Germline V gene sequence: CDR1 MNHEY, CDR2 SVGEGT. The material was PBMCs, obtained 15 days after the yellow fever booster vaccination. The sequence was collected from a man between 18 and 29 years old who received the YFV17D yellow fever vaccine. The chain carries TRBV6-2 or TRBV6-3 and TRBJ1-2; the D is unclear. The CDR3 reads CASSYSWQVYGYTF. The CDR3 DNA sequence: TGTGCCAGCAGTTACTCTTGGCAGGTCTATGGCTACACCTTC.